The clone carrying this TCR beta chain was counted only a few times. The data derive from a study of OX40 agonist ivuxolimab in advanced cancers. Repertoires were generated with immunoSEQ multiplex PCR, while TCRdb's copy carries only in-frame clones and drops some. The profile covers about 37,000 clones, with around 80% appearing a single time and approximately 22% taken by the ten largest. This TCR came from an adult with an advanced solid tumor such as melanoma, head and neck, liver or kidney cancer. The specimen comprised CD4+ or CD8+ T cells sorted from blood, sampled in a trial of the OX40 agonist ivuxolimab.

The CDR3 here is CASSRFGTDTQYF. The CDR3, as DNA: TGTGCCAGTAGTCGGTTCGGCACAGATACGCAGTATTTT. The chain carries TRBV19 and TRBJ2-3, with unresolved D. V was clipped by 5 bases and J by 1 base, with 7 bases between them. Germline lookup yields CDR1 LNHDA and CDR2 SQIVND (reference sequence). CDR3 length equals 13 residues. The full variable domain, in which reference TRBV19 and TRBJ2-3 provide the parts outside the CDR3, is DGGITQSPKYLFRKEGQNVTLSCEQNLNHDAMYWYRQDPGQGLRLIYYSQIVNDFQKGDIAEGYSVSREKKESFPLTVTSAQKNPTAFYLCASSRFGTDTQYFGPGTRLTVL.